Shown below are 13 T cell receptor beta chains from a single sample sequenced in a study of OX40 agonist ivuxolimab in advanced cancers. Clones were sequenced by immunoSEQ multiplex PCR, and TCRdb holds only the in-frame ones, with some missing. The data contain tens of thousands of clones, 80% to 85% of them seen just once; the ten biggest clones take up roughly 3.9%. Sample: CD4+ or CD8+ T cells sorted from blood, taken in a trial of the OX40 agonist ivuxolimab. The receptors originated from an adult with an advanced solid tumor such as melanoma, head and neck, liver or kidney cancer.

This clone was recorded only once. This chain joins TRBV5-8 and TRBJ2-3; tentative D call: TRBD1 (7 bases). The CDR3 spans 16 residues. Germline V gene data show CDR1 as SGHTS and CDR2 as YDEGEE. Trimming took off 4 bases at V and 1 base at J, with 16 bases between the two ends. CDR3 coding DNA: TGTGCCAGCAGCCCGAGGAGGGGGCGAGGCACAGATACGCAGTATTTT. Residues: CASSPRRGRGTDTQYF.

V gene TRBV6-5 combines with J gene TRBJ2-5; D ambiguous. The germline V gene encodes CDR1 MNHEY and CDR2 SVGAGI. Trimming removed 7 bases at V and 7 bases at J, with 10 bases between. This CDR3 is 11 amino acids long. CDR3 sequence: CASTTMGTQYF. CDR3 in DNA: TGTGCCAGCACCACCATGGGGACCCAGTACTTC.

The CDR3 here is CASSRGNANTGELFF. DNA of the CDR3: TGCGCCAGCAGTCGTGGGAATGCGAACACCGGGGAGCTGTTTTTT. V gene TRBV5-1 combines with J gene TRBJ2-2; D is undetermined. The CDR3 contains 15 residues. Germline-derived CDR1 and CDR2 are SGHRS and YFSETQ. The V gene lost 5 bases and the J gene lost 0 bases, with 11 bases spanning the gap.

V is TRBV18 and J is TRBJ2-7; TRBD1 matches 10 bases. The V and J ends lost 3 bases and 2 bases, in that order; junction bases with no gene match: 4. Germline lookup yields CDR1 KGHSH and CDR2 LQKENI. This CDR3 is built from 15 residues. The CDR3 DNA follows: TGTGCCAGCTCACCCCCCGGGACAGGGGCCTACGAGCAGTACTTC. It codes for CASSPPGTGAYEQYF. The entire variable domain, with the rest obtained from reference TRBV18 and TRBJ2-7, is as follows: NAGVMQNPRHLVRRRGQEARLRCSPMKGHSHVYWYRQLPEEGLKFMVYLQKENIIDESGMPKERFSAEFPKEGPSILRIQQVVRGDSAAYFCASSPPGTGAYEQYFGPGTRLTVT.

This clone is a singleton in its sample. This chain uses TRBV7-2 with TRBJ2-7; the D gene could be TRBD1 or TRBD2 (5 bases each). V was pared by 2 bases and J by 6 bases, with 8 bases between. This CDR3 has 12 amino acids. Germline CDR1 is SGHTA and CDR2 is FQGNSA. The CDR3 DNA reads as TGTGCCAGCAGCTTACTCGGGGCCGAGCAGTACTTC. It translates to CASSLLGAEQYF. Together with reference TRBV7-2 and TRBJ2-7, the CDR3 gives the full variable domain: GAGVSQSPSNKVTEKGKDVELRCDPISGHTALYWYRQSLGQGLEFLIYFQGNSAPDKSGLPSDRFSAERTGGSVSTLTIQRTQQEDSAVYLCASSLLGAEQYFGPGTRLTVT.

This clone has just a few counts. The rearrangement links TRBV7-8 to TRBJ2-7, with TRBD1 matching over 7 bases. CDR3 length equals 16 residues. V lost 5 bases to trimming and J lost 3 bases; unmatched junction nucleotides: 13. Germline assignment: CDR1 SGHVS and CDR2 FQNEAQ. The CDR3 nucleotides read TGTGCCAGCAGCCCCCACAGGGGACCTTCCCTCTACGAGCAGTACTTC. It translates to CASSPHRGPSLYEQYF.

The V and J genes are TRBV7-2 and TRBJ2-5, with TRBD2 identical over 9 bases. The CDR3 is made up of 15 amino acids. Germline V gene lookup returns CDR1 SGHTA and CDR2 FQGNSA. Trimming removed 4 bases from V and 4 bases from J; junction bases left unmatched: 7. The CDR3 reads CASSSGGGARETQYF. The CDR3 bases are TGTGCCAGCAGCTCGGGCGGGGGGGCGCGAGAGACCCAGTACTTC. The complete variable domain, with remaining parts taken from reference TRBV7-2 and TRBJ2-5, reads GAGVSQSPSNKVTEKGKDVELRCDPISGHTALYWYRQSLGQGLEFLIYFQGNSAPDKSGLPSDRFSAERTGGSVSTLTIQRTQQEDSAVYLCASSSGGGARETQYFGPGTRLLVL.

The chain uses TRBV4-1 and TRBJ2-7, with no clear D. Trimming pared 2 bases from V and 2 bases from J, leaving 16 bases between. Germline V gene sequence: CDR1 MGHRA, CDR2 YSYEKL. CDR3 length equals 16 residues. Here the CDR3 reads CASSQLNMGFAYEQYF. In DNA, the CDR3 is TGCGCCAGCAGCCAATTAAACATGGGGTTTGCCTACGAGCAGTACTTC.

The chain is built from TRBV11-2 and TRBJ1-2; possible D gene TRBD1, 5 bases. The CDR3 covers 14 residues. Trimming removed 1 base from V and 4 bases from J, with 10 bases in between. CDR1 and CDR2 from the germline V gene are SGHAT and FQNNGV. CDR3 bases: TGTGCCAGCAGCTTAGGGGGCCGTGGCTATGGCTACACCTTC. Translating gives CASSLGGRGYGYTF.

The chain couples TRBV9 to TRBJ2-5, with D perhaps matching TRBD2 (6 bases). Per germline, CDR1 SGDLS and CDR2 YYNGEE. Trimming took 4 bases from V and 5 from J, leaving 15 bases between them. CDR3 length: 14 amino acids. CDR3 sequence (DNA): TGTGCCAGCAGCCTATCGGAGGGGAGGGAGACCCAGTACTTC. Protein: CASSLSEGRETQYF. Full variable domain (missing parts from reference TRBV9 and TRBJ2-5): DSGVTQTPKHLITATGQRVTLRCSPRSGDLSVYWYQQSLDQGLQFLIQYYNGEERAKGNILERFSAQQFPDLHSELNLSSLELGDSALYFCASSLSEGRETQYFGPGTRLLVL.

This sequence joins TRBV6-1 and TRBJ1-3; TRBD1 is a possible D gene (5 bases). The V end was cut by 8 bases, the J end by 4 bases, with 12 bases between. Germline assignment: CDR1 MNHNS and CDR2 SASEGT. The CDR3 runs 13 residues. This CDR3 is CASEQGTGNTIYF. The CDR3 DNA follows: TGTGCCAGCGAACAAGGGACGGGAAACACCATATATTTT.

The chain uses TRBV9 and TRBJ2-2; 7 bases map to TRBD1. The CDR3 loop spans 16 amino acids. Trimming cost V 3 bases and J 4 bases; bases outside gene matches: 9. Looked up from germline, CDR1 is SGDLS and CDR2 is YYNGEE. The CDR3 region is CASSAPQGVSTGELFF. The CDR3 nucleotides read TGTGCCAGCAGCGCCCCCCAGGGGGTCAGCACCGGGGAGCTGTTTTTT.

The chain links TRBV29-1 to TRBJ1-3, with 11 bases that match TRBD1. The V and J ends lost 4 bases and 9 bases, in that order; junction bases with no gene match: 5. The CDR3 has 13 residues. The germline V gene encodes CDR1 SQVTM and CDR2 ANQGSEA. CDR3 sequence reads: CSVAGTGGGTIYF. The CDR3 region has the DNA TGCAGCGTTGCCGGGACAGGGGGGGGCACCATATATTTT.